The sequence of this TCR beta chain was determined in a study of cytomegalovirus exposure and HLA in healthy donors. Study background: The approximately 120 validation repertoires, a later analysis reported, used the same platform as the roughly 660 repertoires from the first cohort. Broader study findings: Subsequent analysis showed first-cohort TCR clusters tending to co-occur in approximately 120 validation repertoires. In vitro testing confirmed a few CMV-associated chains as specific for CMV antigens.

The method was immunoSEQ multiplex PCR; TCRdb's version includes in-frame clones alone and lacks a portion of them. This table holds 120,000 or so clones, approximately 87% found once. A note on this clone: Its specificity is not known.

The donors were in the approximately 120-subject validation cohort; that cohort was separate from the approximately 700-subject first cohort. The CDR3 is 16 residues long. The V gene's germline CDR1 is MNHEY and CDR2 SVGAGI. Trimming cost V 3 bases and J 4 bases; bases outside gene matches: 11. The origin of this receptor is a woman aged 25-40 years in good health and CMV-seronegative. The chain combines TRBV6-5 with TRBJ2-7; TRBD1 matches 8 bases. Specimen: PBMCs. The CDR3 is CASSYGSTGDIYEQYF. The CDR3, as DNA: TGTGCCAGCAGTTATGGCTCGACAGGGGACATATACGAGCAGTACTTC.